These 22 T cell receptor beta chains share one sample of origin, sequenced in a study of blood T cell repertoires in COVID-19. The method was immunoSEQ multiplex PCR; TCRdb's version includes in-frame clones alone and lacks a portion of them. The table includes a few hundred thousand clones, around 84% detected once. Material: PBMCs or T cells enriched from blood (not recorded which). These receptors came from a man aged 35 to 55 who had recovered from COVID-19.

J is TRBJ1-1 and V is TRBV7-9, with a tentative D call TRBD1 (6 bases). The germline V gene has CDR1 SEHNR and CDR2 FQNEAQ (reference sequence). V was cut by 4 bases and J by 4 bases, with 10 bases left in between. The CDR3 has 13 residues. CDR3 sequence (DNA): TGTGCCAGCAGCTCTGAGACAGGCACTGAAGCTTTCTTT. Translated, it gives CASSSETGTEAFF.

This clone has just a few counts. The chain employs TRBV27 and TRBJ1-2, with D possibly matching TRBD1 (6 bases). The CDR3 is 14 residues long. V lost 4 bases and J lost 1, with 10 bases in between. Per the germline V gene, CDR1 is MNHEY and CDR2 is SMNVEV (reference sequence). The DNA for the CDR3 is TGTGCCAGCAGTTCGGACAGAAGTAACTATGGCTACACCTTC. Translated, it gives CASSSDRSNYGYTF.

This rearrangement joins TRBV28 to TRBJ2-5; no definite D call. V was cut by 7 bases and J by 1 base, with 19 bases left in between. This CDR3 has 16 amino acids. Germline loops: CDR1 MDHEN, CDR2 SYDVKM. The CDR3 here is CASNTRVLTAQETQYF. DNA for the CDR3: TGTGCCAGCAATACCCGGGTCTTGACGGCCCAAGAGACCCAGTACTTC.

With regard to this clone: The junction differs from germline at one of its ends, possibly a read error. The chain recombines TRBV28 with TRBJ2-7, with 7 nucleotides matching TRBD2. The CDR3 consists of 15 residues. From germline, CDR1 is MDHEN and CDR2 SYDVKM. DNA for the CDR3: TGTGCCAGCAACCGACGGACTAGTCTCTCCTCCGAGCAGTACTTC. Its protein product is CASNRRTSLSSEQYF.

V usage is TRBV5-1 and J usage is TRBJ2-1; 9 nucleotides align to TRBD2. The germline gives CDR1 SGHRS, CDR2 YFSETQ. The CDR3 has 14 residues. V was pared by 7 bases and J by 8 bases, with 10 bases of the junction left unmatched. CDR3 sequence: CASSGLAGAHEQFF. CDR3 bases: TGCGCCAGCTCAGGATTAGCGGGAGCTCATGAGCAGTTCTTC.

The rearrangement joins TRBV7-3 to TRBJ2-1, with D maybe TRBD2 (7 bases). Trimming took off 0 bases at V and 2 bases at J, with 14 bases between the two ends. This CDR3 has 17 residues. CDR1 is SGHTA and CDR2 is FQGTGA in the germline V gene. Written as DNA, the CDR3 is TGTGCCAGCAGCTTAACGTTTGAGGGGGGGACCTACAATGAGCAGTTCTTC. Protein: CASSLTFEGGTYNEQFF.

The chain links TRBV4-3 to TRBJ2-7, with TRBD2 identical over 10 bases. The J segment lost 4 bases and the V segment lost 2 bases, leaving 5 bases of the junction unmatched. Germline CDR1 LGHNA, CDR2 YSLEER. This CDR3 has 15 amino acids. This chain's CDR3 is CASSQLAGVAYEQYF. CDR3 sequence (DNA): TGCGCCAGCAGCCAACTAGCGGGAGTAGCGTACGAGCAGTACTTC.

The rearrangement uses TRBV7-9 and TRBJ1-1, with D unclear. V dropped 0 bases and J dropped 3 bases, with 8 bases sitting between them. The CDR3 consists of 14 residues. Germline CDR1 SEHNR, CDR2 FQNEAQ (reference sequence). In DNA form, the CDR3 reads TGTGCCAGCAGCTTAGCCCCCCTAGACACTGAAGCTTTCTTT. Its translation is CASSLAPLDTEAFF.

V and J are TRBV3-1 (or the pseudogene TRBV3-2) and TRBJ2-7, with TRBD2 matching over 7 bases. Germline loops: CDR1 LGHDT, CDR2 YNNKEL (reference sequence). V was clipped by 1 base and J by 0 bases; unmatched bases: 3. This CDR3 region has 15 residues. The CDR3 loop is CASSQGSGNSYEQYF. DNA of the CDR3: TGTGCCAGCAGCCAAGGGAGCGGGAACTCCTACGAGCAGTACTTC.

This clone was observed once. The CDR3 sequence is CSVVGGYPNYGYTF. CDR3 DNA sequence: TGCAGCGTTGTAGGCGGGTATCCTAACTATGGCTACACCTTC. The chain carries TRBV29-1 and TRBJ1-2; D is unclear. V shed 4 bases and J shed 0 bases, with 12 bases lying between them. The CDR3 totals 14 residues. CDR1 is SQVTM, CDR2 ANQGSEA, per germline. Variable domain in full (rest from reference TRBV29-1 and TRBJ1-2): SAVISQKPSRDICQRGTSLTIQCQVDSQVTMMFWYRQQPGQSLTLIATANQGSEATYESGFVIDKFPISRPNLTFSTLTVSNMSPEDSSIYLCSVVGGYPNYGYTFGSGTRLTVV.

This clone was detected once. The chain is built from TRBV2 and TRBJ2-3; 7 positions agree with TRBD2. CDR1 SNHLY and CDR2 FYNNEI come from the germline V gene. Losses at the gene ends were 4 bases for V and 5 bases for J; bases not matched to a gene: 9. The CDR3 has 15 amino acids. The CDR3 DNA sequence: TGTGCCAGCAGTGTTGCGGGGGTCTTCCAAGATACGCAGTATTTT. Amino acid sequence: CASSVAGVFQDTQYF.

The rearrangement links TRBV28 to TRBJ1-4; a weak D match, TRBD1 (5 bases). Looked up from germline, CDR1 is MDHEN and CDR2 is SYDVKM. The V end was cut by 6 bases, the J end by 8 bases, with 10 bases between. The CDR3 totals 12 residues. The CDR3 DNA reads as TGTGCCAGCAGCGTTCCAGGGGAAAAACTGTTTTTT. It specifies CASSVPGEKLFF.

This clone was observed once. In DNA, the CDR3 is TGCGCCAGCAGCCAACGGGTAGATAACTACGAGCAGTACTTC. Translating gives CASSQRVDNYEQYF. The chain combines TRBV4-1 with TRBJ2-7; no firm D call. Between the trimmed V and J ends, which lost 2 bases and 3 bases, there was a span of 11 bases. Looked up from germline, CDR1 is MGHRA and CDR2 is YSYEKL. The CDR3 loop spans 14 amino acids.

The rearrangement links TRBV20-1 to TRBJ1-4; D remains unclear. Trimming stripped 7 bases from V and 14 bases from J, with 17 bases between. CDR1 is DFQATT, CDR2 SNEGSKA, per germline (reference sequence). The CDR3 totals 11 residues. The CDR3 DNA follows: TGCAGTGGTTCAGGAGGAATAGACCTGTTTTTT. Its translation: CSGSGGIDLFF.

The DNA for the CDR3 is TGTGCCAGCCGAGCCTTATCCAGCGGGAGTCACGAGCAGTACTTC. It yields the protein CASRALSSGSHEQYF. The rearrangement joins TRBV11-1 to TRBJ2-7, with 8 bases identical to TRBD2. The V and J ends lost 8 bases and 5 bases, in that order; junction bases with no gene match: 14. The CDR3 is 15 residues long. Germline loops: CDR1 SGHAT, CDR2 FQDESV (reference sequence). The entire variable domain, with the rest obtained from reference TRBV11-1 and TRBJ2-7, is as follows: EAEVAQSPRYKITEKSQAVAFWCDPISGHATLYWYRQILGQGPELLVQFQDESVVDDSQLPKDRFSAERLKGVDSTLKIQPAELGDSAMYLCASRALSSGSHEQYFGPGTRLTVT.

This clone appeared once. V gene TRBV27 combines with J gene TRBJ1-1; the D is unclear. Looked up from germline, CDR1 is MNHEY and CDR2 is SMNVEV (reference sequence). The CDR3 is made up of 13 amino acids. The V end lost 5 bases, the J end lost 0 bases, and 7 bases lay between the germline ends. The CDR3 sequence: CASSQYLNTEAFF. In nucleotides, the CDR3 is TGTGCCAGCAGTCAGTATCTGAACACTGAAGCTTTCTTT.

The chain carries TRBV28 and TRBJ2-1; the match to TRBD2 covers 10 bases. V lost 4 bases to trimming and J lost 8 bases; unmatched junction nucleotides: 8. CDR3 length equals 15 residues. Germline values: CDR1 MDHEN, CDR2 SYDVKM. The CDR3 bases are TGTGCCAGCAGTTCTAGCGGGAGTGTATGGTATGAGCAGTTCTTC. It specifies CASSSSGSVWYEQFF.

The CDR3: CASSETGSGRAVISYEQFF. The CDR3 bases are TGTGCCAGCAGTGAAACGGGTAGCGGGAGGGCCGTCATTTCATATGAGCAGTTCTTC. The rearrangement joins TRBV2 to TRBJ2-1; 11 positions match TRBD2. CDR1 and CDR2 from the germline V gene are SNHLY and FYNNEI. J gave up 8 bases and V 2 bases, and 17 bases lay outside the gene matches. The CDR3 contains 19 residues.

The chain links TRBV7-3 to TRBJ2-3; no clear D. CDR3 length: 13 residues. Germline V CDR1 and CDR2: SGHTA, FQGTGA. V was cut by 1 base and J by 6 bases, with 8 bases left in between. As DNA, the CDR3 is TGTGCCAGCAGCTTAAGCAGTTTGGATACGCAGTATTTT. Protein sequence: CASSLSSLDTQYF.

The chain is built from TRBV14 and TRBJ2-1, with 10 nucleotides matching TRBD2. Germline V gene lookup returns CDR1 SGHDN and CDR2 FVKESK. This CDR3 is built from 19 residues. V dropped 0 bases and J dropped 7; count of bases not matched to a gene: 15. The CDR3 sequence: CASSQDRGSGRFLGNEQFF. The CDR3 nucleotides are TGTGCCAGCAGCCAAGATCGCGGTAGCGGGAGGTTCCTCGGAAATGAGCAGTTCTTC.

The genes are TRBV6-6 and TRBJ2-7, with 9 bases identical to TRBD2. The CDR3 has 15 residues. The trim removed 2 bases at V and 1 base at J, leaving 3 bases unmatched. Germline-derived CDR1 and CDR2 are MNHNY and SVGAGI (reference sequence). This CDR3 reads CASSYEAGGSYEQYF. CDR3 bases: TGTGCCAGCAGTTACGAAGCGGGAGGTTCCTACGAGCAGTACTTC.

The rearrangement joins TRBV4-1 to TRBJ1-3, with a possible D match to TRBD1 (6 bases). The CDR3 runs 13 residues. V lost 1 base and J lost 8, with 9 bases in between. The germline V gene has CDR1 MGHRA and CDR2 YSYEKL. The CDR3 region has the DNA TGCGCCAGCAGCCAAGTGGGGGCAGACACCATATATTTT. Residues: CASSQVGADTIYF.